A single sample gave rise to the 4 T cell receptor beta chains below, sequenced in a study of CD8 T cells in ankylosing spondylitis. These TCRs' antigens remain unknown. Each CDR3 protein gets one entry after TCRdb re-called the 5' RACE reads with MiXCR. The sample has roughly 400,000 distinct CDR3 sequences; about 20% are singletons. Overall study findings and caveats: Fewer than ten highly homologous variants made up a TCR beta motif that seemed to typify ankylosing spondylitis blood.

The sample was blood, either unsorted or a sorted T cell fraction (not recorded which). The receptors were gathered from a male donor with ankylosing spondylitis.

In its sample, this clonotype was seen a few times. The chain uses TRBV18 and TRBJ1-1; D unclear. Per the germline V gene, CDR1 is KGHSH and CDR2 is LQKENI. This CDR3 is 13 amino acids long. The ends were cut back, 0 bases at V and 6 bases at J, with 8 bases in the middle. As DNA, the CDR3 is TGTGCCAGCTCACCACCTCAGGAAGCTGAAGCTTTCTTT. Amino acids: CASSPPQEAEAFF.

V gene TRBV5-1 combines with J gene TRBJ2-3, with 11 bases fitting TRBD2. CDR3 length equals 16 residues. The V and J ends lost 1 base and 6 bases, in that order; junction bases with no gene match: 7. From germline, CDR1 is SGHRS and CDR2 YFSETQ. CDR3 region: CASSLRELAGADTQYF. Written as DNA, the CDR3 is TGCGCCAGCAGCTTGCGCGAACTAGCGGGAGCCGATACGCAGTATTTT.

Only a few counts were recorded for this clonotype. This chain connects TRBV13 to TRBJ2-2, with 9 bases fitting TRBD1. CDR1 and CDR2 (germline): PRHDT, FYEKMQ (reference sequence). The CDR3 runs 17 residues. Germline trimming cut 4 bases from V and 4 bases from J; bases unmatched to any gene: 10. DNA for the CDR3: TGTGCCAGCAGCTCAATCCGGGACAGGGTATCCACCGGGGAGCTGTTTTTT. Encoded protein: CASSSIRDRVSTGELFF.

The sample holds a few counts of this clonotype. The chain recombines TRBV3-1 with TRBJ2-7, with D hard to call. The CDR3 runs 15 residues. CDR1 and CDR2 (germline): LGHDT, YNNKEL (reference sequence). Trimming left V 1 base short and J 6 bases short, with 16 bases between. CDR3 region: CASSQAGAFRVEQYF. The CDR3 nucleotides read TGTGCCAGCAGCCAAGCTGGCGCCTTTCGGGTCGAGCAGTACTTC.